The clone carrying this T cell receptor beta chain was counted only a few times. Its target is not known. The source of the sample is a study of human T cells and chemical hapten exposure. Across the study: Affected patients, primarily female, had alopecia areata, totalis or universalis. Study-level points and caveats: TCRs above 1 in 1000 frequency stayed constant with DPC sensitization.

The germline CDR1 and CDR2 sequences are SEHNR and FQNEAQ (reference sequence). The CDR3 runs to 15 residues. V lost 2 bases and J 8 bases, leaving 16 bases between the germline ends. Time point in this sample: patch test 3, about 24 weeks after DPC sensitization. Indicated treatment: therapeutic diphenylcyclopropenone sensitization with weekly scalp DPC. Samples of blood were obtained prior to the application of each patch test. Non-pregnant alopecia patients aged 18 to 70, suitable for DPC therapy. TCRdb recomputed calls from the RACE reads with MiXCR, one row per CDR3 protein. The repertoire holds about 160,000 distinct CDR3 sequences, roughly 25% seen once, with 2.1% in the top ten.

This chain uses TRBV7-9 with TRBJ1-3, with unresolved D. The specimen was whole blood, collected in connection with sensitization to the hapten diphenylcyclopropenone (DPC). The source is a woman between 18 and 29 years old with alopecia areata. Some clones in this sample may be carry-over from other donors' samples. The CDR3 is CASSLKGFQADTIYF. The DNA of the CDR3 is TGTGCCAGCAGCTTAAAGGGTTTCCAGGCGGACACCATATATTTT. Full variable domain (rest looked up from reference TRBV7-9 and TRBJ1-3): DTGVSQNPRHKITKRGQNVTFRCDPISEHNRLYWYRQTLGQGPEFLTYFQNEAQLEKSRLLSDRFSAERPKGSFSTLEIQRTEQGDSAMYLCASSLKGFQADTIYFGEGSWLTVV.